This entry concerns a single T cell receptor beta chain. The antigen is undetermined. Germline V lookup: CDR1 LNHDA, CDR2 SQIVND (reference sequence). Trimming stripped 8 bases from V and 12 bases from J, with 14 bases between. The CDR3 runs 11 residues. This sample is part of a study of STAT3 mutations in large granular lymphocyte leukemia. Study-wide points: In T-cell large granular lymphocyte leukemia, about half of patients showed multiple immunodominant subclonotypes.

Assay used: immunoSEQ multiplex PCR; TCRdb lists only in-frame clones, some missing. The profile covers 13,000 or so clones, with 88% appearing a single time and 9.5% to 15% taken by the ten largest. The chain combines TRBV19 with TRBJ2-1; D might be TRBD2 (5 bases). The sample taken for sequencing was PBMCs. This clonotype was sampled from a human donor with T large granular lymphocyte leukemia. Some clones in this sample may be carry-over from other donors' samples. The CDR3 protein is CASVGGARQFF. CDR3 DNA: TGTGCCAGTGTCGGAGGCGCGAGGCAGTTCTTC.